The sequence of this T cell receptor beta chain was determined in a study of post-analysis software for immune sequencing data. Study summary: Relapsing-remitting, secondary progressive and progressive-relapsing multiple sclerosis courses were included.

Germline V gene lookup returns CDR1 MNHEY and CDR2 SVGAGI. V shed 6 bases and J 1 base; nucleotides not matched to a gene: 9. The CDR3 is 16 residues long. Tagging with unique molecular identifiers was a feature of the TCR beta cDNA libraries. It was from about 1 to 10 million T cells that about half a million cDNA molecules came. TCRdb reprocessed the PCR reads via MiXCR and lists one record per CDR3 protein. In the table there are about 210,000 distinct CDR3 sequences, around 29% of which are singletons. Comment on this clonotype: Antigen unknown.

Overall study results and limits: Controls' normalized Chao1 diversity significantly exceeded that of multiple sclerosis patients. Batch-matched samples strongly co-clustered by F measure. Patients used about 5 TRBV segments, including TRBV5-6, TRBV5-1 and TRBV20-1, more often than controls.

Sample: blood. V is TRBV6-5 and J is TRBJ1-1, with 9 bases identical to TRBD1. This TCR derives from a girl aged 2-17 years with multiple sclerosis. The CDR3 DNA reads TGTGCCAGCAGACCGGGGACAGGGTTGGGGAACACTGAAGCTTTCTTT. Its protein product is CASRPGTGLGNTEAFF.